A single sample gave rise to the 17 T cell receptor beta chains below, sequenced in a study of metastatic and nonmetastatic thyroid tumors. Through MiXCR, TCRdb re-clonotyped the PCR reads. The sample yields about 40,000 clones, less than 20% seen once. Every patient was untreated before thyroid surgery. The sequencing sample was made of tumor tissue. The receptors stem from a female donor with papillary thyroid cancer or a benign thyroid nodule (not recorded which). Some clones in this sample may be carry-over from other donors' samples.

This clone was seen ten or more times. The chain joins TRBV19 to TRBJ1-2; unclear D gene. Germline lookup yields CDR1 LNHDA and CDR2 SQIVND (reference sequence). The CDR3 sequence is 14 residues long. V lost 2 bases and J 3 bases, leaving 10 bases between the germline ends. CDR3 protein: CASSIQFADYGYTF. The CDR3, as DNA: TGTGCCAGTAGTATACAGTTTGCTGACTATGGCTACACCTTC.

This clone was recorded many times. V usage is TRBV12-3 or TRBV12-4 and J usage is TRBJ2-5; no clear D gene. The CDR3 has 14 amino acids. V was cut by 6 bases and J by 1 base, with 12 bases left in between. This CDR3 is CASSKDGAQETQYF. CDR3 DNA: TGTGCCAGCAGCAAGGACGGAGCCCAAGAGACCCAGTACTTC.

This clone came up many times. The chain couples TRBV27 to TRBJ2-2; tentative D call: TRBD2 (6 bases). Germline lookup yields CDR1 MNHEY and CDR2 SMNVEV (reference sequence). This CDR3 comprises 15 residues. V dropped 6 bases and J dropped 4 bases, with 15 bases sitting between them. The CDR3 DNA is TGTGCCAGCAGCCCGGGGGTTTACACCACCGGGGAGCTGTTTTTT. Translating it yields CASSPGVYTTGELFF.

This clone has more than one count but fewer than ten. A much larger clone sits a single nucleotide away, making a read error possible. The chain couples TRBV27 to TRBJ2-2; 8 bases match TRBD1. The germline V gene encodes CDR1 MNHEY and CDR2 SMNVEV (reference sequence). The CDR3 covers 14 residues. V shed 6 bases and J 9 bases; nucleotides not matched to a gene: 9. CDR3 loop: CASRIQGGRWELFF. The CDR3 DNA is TGTGCCAGCAGGATACAGGGGGGCAGGTGGGAGCTGTTTTTT.

The sample holds many counts of this clone. The J gene is TRBJ2-7, the V gene TRBV3-1; weak D call: TRBD2 (6 bases). Germline CDR1 reads LGHDT; CDR2 reads YNNKEL (reference sequence). This CDR3 region has 15 residues. V dropped 3 bases and J dropped 0 bases, with 12 bases sitting between them. The CDR3 coding sequence is TGTGCCAGCAGCCAGTTGGCGGGGCGCTCCTACGAGCAGTACTTC. It yields the protein CASSQLAGRSYEQYF.

This clone appeared many times. The V gene is TRBV10-2, the J gene TRBJ1-6; D is undetermined. The CDR3 runs 14 residues. The V gene's germline CDR1 is WSHSY and CDR2 SAAADI. V shed 0 bases and J shed 2 bases, with 2 bases lying between them. As DNA, the CDR3 is TGCGCCAGCAGTGAGTCGACCTATAATTCACCCCTCCACTTT. Translation: CASSESTYNSPLHF.

This clone was observed many times. V gene TRBV4-1 combines with J gene TRBJ1-2; TRBD1 might be the D (6 bases). V gave up 0 bases and J gave up 8 bases, with 16 bases separating them. Germline V gene sequence: CDR1 MGHRA, CDR2 YSYEKL. The CDR3 totals 15 residues. DNA for the CDR3: TGCGCCAGCAGCCAAGATAGAGAGTTCGGGGGCGGCTACACCTTC. Translating it yields CASSQDREFGGGYTF.

This clone was seen many times. This chain connects TRBV11-2 to TRBJ2-4; weak D call: TRBD2 (5 bases). Per germline, CDR1 SGHAT and CDR2 FQNNGV. The CDR3 has 18 residues. Deletions cut 0 bases from V and 4 bases from J, with 19 bases between. CDR3: CASSLDRSSRRPKNIQYF. Here the CDR3 DNA reads TGTGCCAGCAGCTTAGATAGGTCTAGCAGGCGTCCAAAAAACATTCAGTACTTC.

This clone came up many times. This sequence joins TRBV24-1 and TRBJ2-5, with 9 bases that match TRBD2. The germline CDR1 and CDR2 sequences are KGHDR and SFDVKD. This CDR3 comprises 17 residues. Trimming cost V 4 bases and J 4 bases; bases outside gene matches: 12. CDR3 region: CATSDARFSGSRETQYF. The CDR3 coding sequence is TGTGCCACCAGTGACGCCCGATTTAGCGGGAGCCGAGAGACCCAGTACTTC.

This clone was recorded at least ten times. The gene calls are TRBV30 and TRBJ1-2; 7 positions match TRBD1. Germline V lookup: CDR1 GTSNPN, CDR2 SVGIG (reference sequence). J lost 5 bases, V lost 2 bases, and 11 bases had no gene match. CDR3 length equals 15 residues. CDR3 nucleotide sequence: TGTGCCTGGAGTCCGAGGGGGCCACGCGGTTATGGCTACACCTTC. It is translated as CAWSPRGPRGYGYTF.

V usage is TRBV30 and J usage is TRBJ1-5; D is uncertain. The CDR3 has 14 residues. In germline, CDR1 is GTSNPN, CDR2 SVGIG (reference sequence). V was clipped by 0 bases and J by 1 base, with 7 bases between them. CDR3: CAWSVQISNQPQHF. For the CDR3, the DNA is TGTGCCTGGAGTGTACAGATAAGCAATCAGCCCCAGCATTTT.

This clone is medium-sized (0.01 to 0.1%) within its sample. The chain has TRBV19 and TRBJ1-1, with D unresolved. CDR3 size: 13 residues. CDR1 LNHDA and CDR2 SQIVND come from the germline V gene (reference sequence). Trimming stripped 10 bases from V and 0 bases from J, with 12 bases between. This CDR3 is CATSSSMNTEAFF. The CDR3, as DNA: TGTGCCACTTCCTCTTCCATGAACACTGAAGCTTTCTTT.

This clone appeared many times. The chain joins TRBV4-1 to TRBJ1-3; perhaps TRBD1 as D (5 bases). CDR3 size: 17 residues. CDR1 is MGHRA, CDR2 YSYEKL, per germline. Trimming took off 0 bases at V and 5 bases at J, with 17 bases between the two ends. CDR3 loop: CASSQDRFGRERNTIYF. The CDR3 nucleotides are TGCGCCAGCAGCCAAGATAGGTTCGGCAGGGAAAGAAACACCATATATTTT.

Notes on this clone: This could be a read error, since a much larger clone is one nucleotide away. CDR3 sequence reads: CSARTASTEAFF. The CDR3 DNA reads as TGCAGTGCTAGGACGGCGAGCACTGAAGCTTTCTTT. The rearrangement uses TRBV20-1 and TRBJ1-1, with D uncertain. Deletions cut 3 bases from V and 4 bases from J, with 9 bases between. Germline CDR1 and CDR2: DFQATT and SNEGSKA (reference sequence). The CDR3 loop spans 12 amino acids.

This clone was seen ten or more times. This chain connects TRBV5-1 to TRBJ2-1; D is undetermined. V lost 7 bases to trimming and J lost 7 bases, with 12 bases between them. The CDR3 has 12 amino acids. Germline V gene sequence: CDR1 SGHRS, CDR2 YFSETQ. CDR3 sequence reads: CASGSARNEQFF. CDR3 bases: TGCGCCAGCGGTTCGGCTAGGAATGAGCAGTTCTTC. Based on the CDR3 plus reference TRBV5-1 and TRBJ2-1, the full variable domain is KAGVTQTPRYLIKTRGQQVTLSCSPISGHRSVSWYQQTPGQGLQFLFEYFSETQRNKGNFPGRFSGRQFSNSRSEMNVSTLELGDSALYLCASGSARNEQFFGPGTRLTVL.

This clone was seen many times. The V and J genes are TRBV7-2 and TRBJ1-3; D not resolved. The V gene's germline CDR1 is SGHTA and CDR2 FQGNSA. The germline V and J ends were trimmed by 2 bases and 0 bases, with 5 bases remaining between them. This CDR3 comprises 14 residues. The CDR3 loop is CASSLIGSGNTIYF. For the CDR3, the DNA is TGTGCCAGCAGCTTAATTGGCTCTGGAAACACCATATATTTT.

This clone was recorded many times. The genes are TRBV3-1 and TRBJ2-1, with 7 positions matching TRBD2. The CDR3 is made up of 14 amino acids. Germline assignment: CDR1 LGHDT and CDR2 YNNKEL (reference sequence). J lost 3 bases, V lost 4 bases, and 3 bases had no gene match. Written as DNA, the CDR3 is TGTGCCAGCAGCCTCCGGGACTACTACAATGAGCAGTTCTTC. As protein: CASSLRDYYNEQFF.